This T cell receptor beta chain was recorded in a study of CD8+CD57+ T cells in acquired aplastic anemia. The CDR3 extends over 16 amino acids. Germline V gene sequence: CDR1 LGHNT, CDR2 FRNRAP. V shed 2 bases and J 1 base; nucleotides not matched to a gene: 6. Sequenced patients had shown CD8+CD57+ cell expansion by flow cytometry. CDR3 and TCR beta VDJ profiling relied on genomic DNA as the template. MiXCR, run by TCRdb on the reads, gives a single entry per CDR3 protein. The data show 200,000 or so distinct CDR3 sequences, under 55% seen once. This clonotype was recorded a few times. This TCR came from a human donor with aplastic anemia. The sample taken for sequencing was sorted CD4+, CD8+, or CD8+CD57+ T cells (not recorded which) from PBMCs. The chain carries TRBV12-5 and TRBJ1-1; 8 bases agree with TRBD1. CDR3 loop: CASGLPPGTGNTEAFF. CDR3 DNA: TGTGCTAGTGGTTTGCCACCAGGGACAGGGAACACTGAAGCTTTCTTT.